The 14 T cell receptor beta chains reported below all come from one sample, sequenced in a study of T cells in women clearing cervical HPV infection. Repertoires were generated with immunoSEQ multiplex PCR, while TCRdb's copy carries only in-frame clones and drops some. Listed are over 30,000 clones; roughly 5% falls within the top ten. Sequenced sample: blood buffy coat. These receptors all stem from a woman aged 18 to 75 with a cervical HPV16 infection that either progressed to CIN3+ or cleared (not recorded which).

On this clone: The read terminates 3 residues before the CDR3 end, so the remaining end is supplied by the germline J gene. The gene calls are TRBV19 and TRBJ1-5; possible D gene TRBD1, 5 bases. V was cut by 3 bases and J by 7 bases, with 16 bases left in between. The CDR3 covers 15 residues. Per germline, CDR1 LNHDA and CDR2 SQIVND (reference sequence). The CDR3 is CASSIQWGGGQPQHF. The covered CDR3 bases are TGTGCCAGTAGTATCCAATGGGGGGGAGGACAGCCC.

About this clone itself: The CDR3 end falls 3 residues outside the read, so it is completed with the germline J gene. The gene calls are TRBV7-3 and TRBJ2-7; TRBD1 matches 8 bases. The CDR3 length is 17 residues. Germline V CDR1 and CDR2: SGHTA, FQGTGA. Trimming removed 3 bases from V and 2 bases from J; junction bases left unmatched: 12. The chain's CDR3 is CASSFISRDRHAYEQYF. The CDR3 DNA, read in part, is TGTGCCAGCAGCTTTATCTCCCGGGACAGGCACGCCTACGAG.

The CDR3 loop reads CASSLRDSHRYGYTF. The CDR3 DNA, read in part, is TGTGCCAGTAGTCTCCGGGACAGCCATAGGTATGGC. The chain carries TRBV19 and TRBJ1-2, with 7 bases fitting TRBD1. The read gets to within 3 residues of the CDR3 end, and the germline J gene fills in the rest. Germline trimming cut 5 bases from V and 5 bases from J; bases unmatched to any gene: 11. This CDR3 region has 15 residues. CDR1 is LNHDA, CDR2 SQIVND, per germline (reference sequence).

A word on this clone: The read comes to an end 3 residues before the CDR3 does, leaving the germline J gene to fill in the end. J is TRBJ2-5 and V is TRBV29-1, with TRBD2 matching 15 bases. Unmatched junction bases numbered 3, after V lost 1 base and J lost 6 bases. This CDR3 has 15 residues. Germline loops: CDR1 SQVTM, CDR2 ANQGSEA. Here the CDR3 reads CSVEGTSGGGQTQYF. Partial CDR3 DNA: TGCAGCGTTGAAGGGACTAGCGGGGGGGGTCAGACC.

Measured by frequency, this clone is medium-sized. The read is 3 residues too short to cover the CDR3 end, so that end is filled in from the germline J gene. The chain combines TRBV6-2 or TRBV6-3 with TRBJ2-3; 7 nucleotides match TRBD2. Per the germline V gene, CDR1 is MNHEY and CDR2 is SVGEGT. V gave up 5 bases and J gave up 5 bases; unmatched junction bases: 4. This CDR3 is built from 13 residues. Partial CDR3 DNA: TGTGCCAGCAGTGGGTCTAGCGGAGATACG. It is translated as CASSGSSGDT. In full, the CDR3 reads CASSGSSGDTQYF.

Comments on this clone: The CDR3 goes on 3 residues after the read ends, and that part is filled in from the germline J gene. The chain links TRBV10-3 to TRBJ2-2; D ambiguous. The CDR3 has 14 residues. Per the germline V gene, CDR1 is ENHRY and CDR2 is SYGVKD. The ends were cut back, 4 bases at V and 2 bases at J, with 8 bases in the middle. CDR3 protein: CAISARSNTGELFF. The sequenced part of the CDR3 DNA is TGTGCCATCAGTGCTAGATCAAACACCGGGGAG.

Comment on this clone: Read sequence stops 3 residues before the CDR3 end, and the germline J gene provides the missing end. The V call is TRBV27, the J call TRBJ2-7; D might be TRBD1 (6 bases). This CDR3 has 14 amino acids. The V end was cut by 6 bases, the J end by 5 bases, with 17 bases between. Germline values: CDR1 MNHEY, CDR2 SMNVEV (reference sequence). The DNA read from the CDR3 is TGTGCCAGCAGCTCGATTGACAGGTTAGACGAG. Its translation is CASSSIDRLDE. From start to end, the CDR3 is CASSSIDRLDEQYF.

As for this clone: The read stops 3 residues short of the end of the CDR3; the missing end is completed from the germline J gene. The J gene is TRBJ1-4, the V gene TRBV20-1; D might be TRBD1 (6 bases). The CDR3 consists of 16 residues. Looked up from germline, CDR1 is DFQATT and CDR2 is SNEGSKA (reference sequence). The V gene lost 6 bases and the J gene lost 8 bases, with 25 bases spanning the gap. CDR3 bases read: TGCAGTGCCCCCCGGGGCGGGACACCTCTTGGGGAAAAA. This gives the protein CSAPRGGTPLGEK. The whole CDR3 protein reads CSAPRGGTPLGEKLFF.

A remark on this clone: The missing CDR3 end, 3 residues past where the read stops, is filled in from the germline J gene. V is TRBV2 and J is TRBJ2-7, with a weak D call TRBD1 (6 bases). The V gene's germline CDR1 is SNHLY and CDR2 FYNNEI. Trimming pared 7 bases from V and 0 bases from J, leaving 13 bases between. CDR3 length: 14 residues. The CDR3 spells CASTIRDTSYEQYF. The CDR3 DNA, read in part, is TGTGCCAGCACCATCCGGGACACCTCCTACGAG.

Turning to this clone: The junction departs from the called germline gene at one end, perhaps through a read error. The CDR3 end is not reached by the read, which stops 3 residues before it; the germline J gene fills it in. J is TRBJ2-7 and V is TRBV7-9; D might be TRBD1 (5 bases). Germline CDR1 SEHNR, CDR2 FQNEAQ (reference sequence). The CDR3 is 12 amino acids. The sequenced CDR3 bases are TGTTCCAGCCAGACAGACGCCTACGAG. It codes for CSSQTDAYE. The CDR3 in full is CSSQTDAYEQYF.

Points on this clone: The missing CDR3 end, 3 residues past where the read stops, is filled in from the germline J gene. The chain combines TRBV18 with TRBJ2-5; D not certain. The CDR3 spans 13 residues. The germline V and J ends were trimmed by 2 bases and 2 bases, with 6 bases remaining between them. Germline V CDR1 and CDR2: KGHSH, LQKENI. The CDR3 is CASSPGQQETQYF. The covered CDR3 bases are TGTGCCAGCTCACCAGGGCAGCAAGAGACC.

With respect to this clone: Read coverage stops 3 residues before the CDR3 terminus; the germline J gene supplies the remainder. The V gene is TRBV30, the J gene TRBJ2-7; D might be TRBD1 (6 bases). The ends were cut back, 4 bases at V and 2 bases at J, with 9 bases in the middle. The CDR3 extends over 12 amino acids. CDR1 and CDR2 from the germline V gene are GTSNPN and SVGIG (reference sequence). The CDR3 bases that were read are TGTGCCTGGAAGGGACATACCTACGAG. Its translation is CAWKGHTYE. The whole CDR3 reads CAWKGHTYEQYF.

Notes on this clone: The observed sequence ends 3 residues before the CDR3 terminus, with the missing tail filled in from the germline J gene. The genes are TRBV11-1 and TRBJ2-3, with 8 bases matching TRBD2. With V trimmed by 5 bases and J by 0 bases, 4 bases remained unmatched. Germline V gives CDR1 SGHAT, CDR2 FQDESV (reference sequence). CDR3 length equals 15 residues. The CDR3 loop reads CASSQKRGSTDTQYF. CDR3 bases read: TGTGCCAGCAGCCAAAAGCGGGGGAGCACAGATACG.

Incomplete CDR3 DNA: TGTGCCATCAGTGAGTCGACTAGTGTGGGCTGGCCC. Protein product: CAISESTSVGWP. The whole CDR3 reads CAISESTSVGWPQHF. This chain uses TRBV10-3 with TRBJ1-5, with D uncertain. The read terminates 3 residues ahead of where the CDR3 ends, so the germline J gene completes it. This CDR3 comprises 15 residues. The V and J ends lost 0 bases and 9 bases respectively, with 15 bases between them. The germline V gene encodes CDR1 ENHRY and CDR2 SYGVKD.